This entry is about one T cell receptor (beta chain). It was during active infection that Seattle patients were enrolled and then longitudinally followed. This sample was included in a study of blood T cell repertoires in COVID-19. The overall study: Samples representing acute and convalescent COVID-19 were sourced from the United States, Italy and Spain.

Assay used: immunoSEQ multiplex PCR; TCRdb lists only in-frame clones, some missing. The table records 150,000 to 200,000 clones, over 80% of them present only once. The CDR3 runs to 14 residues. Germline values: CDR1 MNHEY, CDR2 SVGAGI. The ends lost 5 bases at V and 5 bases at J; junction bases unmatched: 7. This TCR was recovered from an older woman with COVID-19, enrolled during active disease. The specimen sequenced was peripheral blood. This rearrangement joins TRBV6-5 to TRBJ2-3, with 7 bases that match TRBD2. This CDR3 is CASSPNGGGDTQYF. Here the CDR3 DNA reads TGTGCCAGCAGTCCCAATGGCGGGGGAGATACGCAGTATTTT.